The rows below give T cell receptor beta chains drawn from one sample of a study of T-cell reconstitution after alpha-beta-depleted transplantation in children. TCRdb recomputed calls from the PCR reads with MiXCR, one row per CDR3 protein. The sample lists 600,000 to 800,000 distinct CDR3 sequences, 13% seen once, with roughly 0.84% in the top ten. Sequences were derived from PBMCs, sampled before TCRalphabeta/CD19-depleted stem cell transplant. The source is a girl aged 2-9 years with congenital amegakaryocytic thrombocytopenia, due to receive a stem cell transplant. The conserved cysteine and the conserved F or W are not part of the CDR3 here.

v_call cdr3_aa
TRBV19 ASSIGQGYTAYEQF
TRBV5-1 ASRGQAVDTEAF
TRBV20-1 SLGQPQH
TRBV6-2/TRBV6-3 ASSYSISGRTSSTDTQY
TRBV7-9 ASRKLGTELF
TRBV5-4 ASSFRDYSGANVLT
TRBV7-6 ASSSKLAGGPYEQY
TRBV5-1 ASSLVSSAYTGELF
TRBV7-9 ASIGSGAGYGYT
TRBV5-1 ASSPTLGTSGSSSYEQY
TRBV28 ASSYLDKSGGYT
TRBV6-2/TRBV6-3 ASSLQGDVYEQY
TRBV11-2 ASRSRVASGRGRGTDTQY
TRBV20-1 SAQPPGGQAKNIQY
TRBV20-1 SARDVHSSYEQY
TRBV5-1 ASSLGVGNEQF
TRBV20-1 SAPSPAGDYGYT
TRBV5-3 ARSFRLLEASPLH
TRBV29-1 SSRVDSEAF
TRBV12-3/TRBV12-4 ASRTGFQPQH
TRBV5-1 ASSLDDLNEQF
TRBV5-1 ASNEGVNEQF
TRBV11-2 ASRITRDGAKNIQY
TRBV6-5 ASSRDRGDTQY
TRBV28 ASTIRGRSSYNEQF
TRBV5-1 ASSLEVGTLYGYT
TRBV7-9 ASSLIWAANEKLF
TRBV5-1 ASSQSTTNYGYT